The 10 T cell receptor beta chains below all came from one sample that was sequenced in a study of glioma-infiltrating T cells. Amplification of TCR alpha and beta CDR3 regions from RNA used iRepertoire nested multiplex PCR. TCRdb re-called the multiplex PCR reads with MiXCR, one entry per CDR3 protein. The table shows approximately 120,000 distinct CDR3 sequences, with roughly 23% occurring only once. The sequenced sample was glioma tissue, nonneoplastic brain tissue, or PBMCs (not recorded which). The receptors derive from a human donor with low-grade glioma or glioblastoma, undergoing nonglioma brain surgery, or in good health (not recorded which).

This clonotype came up once. One base away lies a much larger clone, so this may be a sequencing read error. The chain combines TRBV7-9 with TRBJ2-3; 8 positions match TRBD1. The CDR3 runs to 15 residues. Germline V lookup: CDR1 SEHNR, CDR2 FQNEAQ (reference sequence). Here the CDR3 DNA reads TGTGCCAGCAGCCCAGGGGGCGTTCGTACAGATGCGCAGTATTTT. Amino acids: CASSPGGVRTDAQYF.

The rearrangement uses TRBV29-1 and TRBJ1-2; D possibly corresponds to TRBD1 (6 bases). The CDR3 extends over 14 amino acids. V lost 0 bases to trimming and J lost 3 bases, with 11 bases between them. Germline values: CDR1 SQVTM, CDR2 ANQGSEA. This chain's CDR3 is CSVEEGGYDYGYTF. CDR3 nucleotides: TGCAGCGTTGAAGAGGGGGGCTACGACTATGGCTACACCTTC.

This clonotype was seen ten or more times. This chain joins TRBV20-1 and TRBJ1-1; D is perhaps TRBD1 (5 bases). This CDR3 is built from 13 residues. The V gene's germline CDR1 is DFQATT and CDR2 SNEGSKA (reference sequence). The CDR3 spells CSVDRNFNTEAFF. In nucleotides, the CDR3 is TGCAGCGTCGACAGAAACTTTAACACTGAAGCTTTCTTT.

Details on this clonotype: A much larger clone differs from this one at a single base, so this may be a read error. The V gene is TRBV6-5, the J gene TRBJ2-3, with D tentatively TRBD1 (6 bases). This CDR3 is built from 14 residues. Germline V CDR1 and CDR2: MNHEY, SVGAGI. The V and J ends lost 6 bases and 4 bases respectively, with 14 bases between them. CDR3 bases: TGTGCCAGCAGGATTCAGGGGTACTCAGATACGCAGTATTTT. Its protein is CASRIQGYSDTQYF.

This clonotype appeared many times. J is TRBJ2-3 and V is TRBV7-2; 7 bases are shared with TRBD2. The V gene's germline CDR1 is SGHTA and CDR2 FQGNSA. V shed 5 bases, J shed 3 bases, and the junction held 14 bases outside the gene matches. The CDR3 spans 17 residues. This CDR3 is CASSLWWGGSGTDTQYF. The CDR3 nucleotides read TGTGCCAGCAGCCTGTGGTGGGGGGGGAGTGGTACAGATACGCAGTATTTT. The full variable domain, with the rest looked up from reference TRBV7-2 and TRBJ2-3, is GAGVSQSPSNKVTEKGKDVELRCDPISGHTALYWYRQSLGQGLEFLIYFQGNSAPDKSGLPSDRFSAERTGGSVSTLTIQRTQQEDSAVYLCASSLWWGGSGTDTQYFGPGTRLTVL.

This clonotype has a count of ten or more. The rearrangement links TRBV12-3 or TRBV12-4 to TRBJ2-7; D is possibly TRBD1 (6 bases). V shed 6 bases and J shed 4 bases, with 16 bases lying between them. This CDR3 region has 14 residues. The CDR3 reads CASRQQGFGYEQYF. The CDR3 nucleotides read TGTGCCAGCAGACAACAGGGCTTTGGTTACGAGCAGTACTTC.

A few counts support this clonotype. The chain is built from TRBV12-5 and TRBJ2-1; D unresolved. The V gene's germline CDR1 is LGHNT and CDR2 FRNRAP. The CDR3 is 11 residues long. The ends were cut back, 6 bases at V and 4 bases at J, with 4 bases in the middle. For the CDR3, the DNA is TGTGCTAGTGGCCGGTACAATGAGCAGTTCTTC. Its translation is CASGRYNEQFF.

The sample holds many counts of this clonotype. The rearrangement links TRBV7-2 to TRBJ2-7; D gene uncertain. Germline V lookup: CDR1 SGHTA, CDR2 FQGNSA. V gave up 0 bases and J gave up 4 bases, with 10 bases separating them. This CDR3 comprises 14 residues. The DNA for the CDR3 is TGTGCCAGCAGCTTAGCGGCCAGTAATTACGAGCAGTACTTC. It translates to CASSLAASNYEQYF.

About this clonotype: The junction differs from germline at one of its ends, possibly a read error. The rearrangement links TRBV6-2 or TRBV6-3 to TRBJ2-5, with D perhaps matching TRBD2 (5 bases). This CDR3 has 17 amino acids. From germline, CDR1 is MNHEY and CDR2 SVGEGT. Here the CDR3 DNA reads TGTGCCAGCAGTTACCGACCACTAGAGGCGATACAAGAAACCCAGTACTTC. Translation gives CASSYRPLEAIQETQYF.

The rearrangement uses TRBV9 and TRBJ2-7, with a weak D call TRBD2 (5 bases). Per germline, CDR1 SGDLS and CDR2 YYNGEE. Trimming stripped 0 bases from V and 6 bases from J, with 10 bases between. This CDR3 region has 13 residues. The CDR3 sequence is CASSVVGNGEQYF. CDR3 DNA sequence: TGTGCCAGCAGCGTAGTCGGGAACGGCGAGCAGTACTTC.